The rows below give T cell receptor beta chains drawn from one sample of a study of shared clonotypes between healthy human individuals. TCRdb's copy holds only in-frame clones and misses some; the assay was immunoSEQ multiplex PCR. The top ten hold approximately 1.7% of the sample, which has over 2,000,000 clones, 93% seen once. Sequenced sample: naive CD8+ T cells from PBMCs. The receptors stem from a man aged 18 to 30 in good health. Some clones in this sample may be carry-over from other donors' samples. Both conserved end residues are part of each CDR3. A D gene is named only where the DNA matches it firmly. For some rows the clone size is stated as once, few or many, or as a class when expanded; others skip it.

TRBJ2-7	-	-	TRBV27	CASSFGGESRYEQYF	TGTGCCAGCAGTTTTGGGGGAGAGAGCCGCTACGAGCAGTACTTC
TRBJ1-1	-	-	TRBV10-3	CAISEGSQGTEAFF	TGTGCCATCAGTGAGGGTAGTCAGGGAACTGAAGCTTTCTTT
TRBJ2-1	once	-	TRBV11-2	CASSLEAVDEQFF	TGTGCCAGCAGCTTAGAGGCCGTAGATGAGCAGTTCTTC
TRBJ2-1	once	-	TRBV10-1	CASSEGTSSYNEQFF	TGCGCCAGCAGTGAAGGGACCAGCTCCTACAATGAGCAGTTCTTC
TRBJ2-1	once	-	TRBV7-8	CASSLDYPYNEQFF	TGTGCCAGCAGCTTAGATTACCCTTACAATGAGCAGTTCTTC
TRBJ1-1	-	-	TRBV30	CAWGGGTNTEAFF	TGTGCCTGGGGGGGCGGGACTAACACTGAAGCTTTCTTT
TRBJ2-1	-	-	TRBV27	CASSLLGGGFNNEQFF	TGTGCCAGCAGTTTATTGGGAGGAGGGTTCAACAATGAGCAGTTCTTC
TRBJ2-3	-	-	TRBV9	CASSMGYTDTQYF	TGTGCCAGCAGCATGGGGTACACAGATACGCAGTATTTT
TRBJ1-3	-	TRBD1	TRBV23-1	CASSHGQASGNTIYF	TGCGCCAGCAGTCACGGACAGGCCTCTGGAAACACCATATATTTT
TRBJ1-2	-	-	TRBV5-1	CASSSLGTGRDGYTF	TGCGCCAGCAGCTCATTGGGGACGGGGAGAGATGGCTACACCTTC
TRBJ2-5	-	-	TRBV4-1	CASSQTQGLEKTQYF	TGCGCCAGCAGCCAAACTCAGGGACTGGAAAAGACCCAGTACTTC
TRBJ1-1	once	-	TRBV6-1	CASSGRGNTEAFF	TGTGCCAGCAGTGGCAGGGGAAACACTGAAGCTTTCTTT
TRBJ2-4	-	TRBD1	TRBV13	CASSSSDRGFIQYF	TGTGCCAGCAGCTCCTCTGACAGGGGTTTCATTCAGTACTTC
TRBJ2-7	-	-	TRBV9	CASSPFDFAYEQYF	TGTGCCAGCAGCCCCTTTGACTTCGCCTACGAGCAGTACTTC
TRBJ2-7	-	-	TRBV5-4	CASSLGSAYEQYF	TGTGCCAGCAGCTTGGGGTCAGCTTACGAGCAGTACTTC
TRBJ2-5	-	-	TRBV5-8	CASSLGGTTQETQYF	TGTGCCAGCAGCTTGGGGGGGACAACTCAAGAGACCCAGTACTTC
TRBJ1-2	-	-	TRBV28	CASSENYGYTF	TGTGCCAGCAGTGAGAACTATGGCTACACCTTC
TRBJ2-1	-	TRBD1	TRBV7-9	CASSLAAAGGFHEQFF	TGTGCCAGCAGCTTAGCTGCGGCAGGGGGCTTTCATGAGCAGTTCTTC
TRBJ1-5	-	-	TRBV6-1	CASSVWDGSGNQPQHF	TGTGCCAGCAGTGTGTGGGACGGGAGTGGCAATCAGCCCCAGCATTTT
TRBJ2-5	-	-	TRBV29-1	CSVEENWGPVPQETQYF	TGCAGCGTTGAAGAAAATTGGGGGCCAGTACCCCAAGAGACCCAGTACTTC
TRBJ1-1	-	TRBD1	TRBV7-2	CASTRQGSNTEAFF	TGTGCCAGCACCCGACAGGGATCGAACACTGAAGCTTTCTTT
TRBJ2-5	-	-	TRBV10-3	CAISESGHPQETQYF	TGTGCCATCAGTGAATCGGGACACCCCCAAGAGACCCAGTACTTC
TRBJ2-7	-	-	TRBV10-3	CASRGANYEQYF	TGTGCCTCCAGGGGGGCGAATTACGAGCAGTACTTC
TRBJ1-1	-	-	TRBV7-2	CASTSRDNWNTEAFF	TGTGCCAGCACCTCCAGGGACAACTGGAACACTGAAGCTTTCTTT
TRBJ2-7	-	-	TRBV6-1	CASSEVGRSYEQYF	TGTGCCAGCAGTGAAGTCGGCAGAAGTTACGAGCAGTACTTC
TRBJ2-1	-	-	TRBV2	CASKGPGSSYNEQFF	TGTGCCAGCAAGGGCCCAGGCAGCTCCTACAATGAGCAGTTCTTC
TRBJ2-1	-	TRBD2	TRBV7-9	CASTLAGEFNEQFF	TGTGCCAGCACCCTAGCGGGAGAGTTTAATGAGCAGTTCTTC
TRBJ2-7	-	-	TRBV7-9	CASSLDKTPYYEQYF	TGTGCCAGCAGCTTAGACAAGACGCCTTACTACGAGCAGTACTTC
TRBJ2-1	-	-	TRBV4-1	CASSQNARRLVSRNEQFF	TGCGCCAGCAGCCAAAACGCCAGGCGGCTAGTCTCGCGTAATGAGCAGTTCTTC
TRBJ2-2	-	-	TRBV2	CASSDRATNTGELFF	TGTGCCAGCAGTGACAGGGCGACGAACACCGGGGAGCTGTTTTTT
TRBJ2-5	few	TRBD2	TRBV7-9	CASSSGTSWETQYF	TGTGCCAGCAGCTCGGGGACTAGCTGGGAGACCCAGTACTTC
TRBJ2-2	-	TRBD2	TRBV28	CASRLAGTRSVGELFF	TGTGCCAGCAGACTCGCAGGGACTAGATCTGTCGGGGAGCTGTTTTTT
TRBJ2-2	-	-	TRBV25-1	CASSDITWGGTGELFF	TGTGCCAGCAGTGACATTACCTGGGGTGGCACCGGGGAGCTGTTTTTT
TRBJ2-7	-	TRBD1	TRBV5-1	CASSSAGQDSYEQYF	TGCGCCAGCAGCTCGGCGGGACAGGACTCCTACGAGCAGTACTTC
TRBJ2-6	-	-	TRBV5-1	CASSLDTGLDGAGANVLTF	TGCGCCAGCAGCTTAGACACAGGGTTGGACGGTGCTGGGGCCAACGTCCTGACTTTC
TRBJ1-2	once	-	TRBV6-6	CASTIPGLGNYGYTF	TGTGCCAGCACTATTCCGGGCCTAGGGAACTATGGCTACACCTTC
TRBJ2-5	-	TRBD1	TRBV11-2	CASSLDRETQYF	TGTGCCAGCAGCTTGGACAGGGAGACCCAGTACTTC
TRBJ2-7	-	TRBD2	TRBV4-1	CASSLRGVPSYEQYF	TGCGCCAGCAGCCTGCGGGGGGTACCTTCCTACGAGCAGTACTTC
TRBJ1-1	-	-	TRBV6-5	CATRLGVTEAFF	TGTGCCACCCGACTGGGAGTGACTGAAGCTTTCTTT
TRBJ2-7	-	TRBD2	TRBV27	CASSLGTSGTYEQYF	TGTGCCAGCAGTCTCGGGACTAGCGGGACTTACGAGCAGTACTTC
TRBJ2-3	-	-	TRBV6-1	CASSGLSRGSAQYF	TGTGCCAGCAGTGGCCTGAGTAGGGGGAGCGCGCAGTATTTT
TRBJ2-1	-	TRBD1	TRBV9	CASSVTPRDRAYNEQFF	TGTGCCAGCAGCGTAACTCCCCGAGACAGGGCATACAATGAGCAGTTCTTC
TRBJ2-3	once	TRBD2	TRBV28	CASSGTMKFVADTQYF	TGTGCCAGCAGTGGGACTATGAAATTTGTGGCAGATACGCAGTATTTT
TRBJ2-1	-	TRBD2	TRBV4-1	CASSQAAGGTYNEQFF	TGCGCCAGCAGCCAGGCCGCGGGAGGGACGTACAATGAGCAGTTCTTC
TRBJ2-7	-	-	TRBV9	CASSVRGSGDEQYF	TGTGCCAGCAGCGTTAGGGGGTCCGGAGACGAGCAGTACTTC
TRBJ2-5	-	TRBD2	TRBV4-2	CASSLGGLAGRETQYF	TGTGCCAGCAGCCTCGGGGGACTAGCGGGACGAGAGACCCAGTACTTC
TRBJ2-7	-	TRBD2	TRBV7-9	CASSAPLAGVLYEQYF	TGTGCCAGCAGCGCCCCTCTAGCGGGAGTCCTCTACGAGCAGTACTTC
TRBJ1-3	once	-	TRBV9	CASSGGAVSGNTIYF	TGTGCCAGCAGCGGAGGGGCAGTCTCTGGAAACACCATATATTTT
TRBJ2-3	-	TRBD2	TRBV19	CASSKLAGVTDTQYF	TGTGCCAGTAGTAAGCTAGCGGGAGTTACAGATACGCAGTATTTT